This T cell receptor (beta chain) is from a study of blood T cell repertoires in COVID-19. Study overall: COVID-19 samples collected from the United States, Italy and Spain covered acute and convalescent phases. PBMCs, B-cell-depleted T cells, or T cells provided the cDNA or gDNA that made up the material.

In the original processing: From reference gene primer amplification, estimates of nucleated cell counts were derived. Assay used: immunoSEQ multiplex PCR; TCRdb lists only in-frame clones, some missing. For V, J and clone size, that table is used; D and trimming come from the DNA. The sample yields some 150,000 clones, approximately 86% seen once. CDR3 length: 15 amino acids. Per the germline V gene, CDR1 is ENHRY and CDR2 is SYGVKD. V was cut by 6 bases and J by 5 bases, with 14 bases left in between. This rearrangement joins TRBV10-3 to TRBJ1-6, with D possibly matching TRBD1 (6 bases). Sequencing was done on a sample of peripheral blood. This sequence was found in a woman aged 40 to 49 with active or convalescent COVID-19. CDR3 sequence: CAIRAGEQNNSPLHF. DNA of the CDR3: TGTGCCATCAGGGCAGGGGAACAAAATAATTCACCCCTCCACTTT.